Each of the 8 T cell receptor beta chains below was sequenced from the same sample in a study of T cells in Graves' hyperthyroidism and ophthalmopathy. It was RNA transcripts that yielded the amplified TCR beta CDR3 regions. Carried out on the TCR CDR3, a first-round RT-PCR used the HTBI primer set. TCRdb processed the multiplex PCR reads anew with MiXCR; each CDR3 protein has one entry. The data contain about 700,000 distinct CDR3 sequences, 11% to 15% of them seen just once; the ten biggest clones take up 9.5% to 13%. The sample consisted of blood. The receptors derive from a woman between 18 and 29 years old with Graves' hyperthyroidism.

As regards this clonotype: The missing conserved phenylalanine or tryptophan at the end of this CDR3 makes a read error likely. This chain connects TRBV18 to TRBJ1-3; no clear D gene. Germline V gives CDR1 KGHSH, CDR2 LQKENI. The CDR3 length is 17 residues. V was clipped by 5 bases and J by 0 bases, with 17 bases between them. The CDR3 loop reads CASSTRVESHSGNTIYL. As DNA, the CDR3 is TGTGCCAGCTCAACGAGGGTTGAGTCCCACTCTGGAAACACCATATATCTT.

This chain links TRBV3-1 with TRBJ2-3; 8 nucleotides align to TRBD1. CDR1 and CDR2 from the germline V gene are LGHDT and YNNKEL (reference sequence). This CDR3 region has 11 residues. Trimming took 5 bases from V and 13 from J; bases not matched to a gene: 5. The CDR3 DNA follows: TGTGCCAGCAGCACCAGGGGGCCCAAGTATTTT. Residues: CASSTRGPKYF.

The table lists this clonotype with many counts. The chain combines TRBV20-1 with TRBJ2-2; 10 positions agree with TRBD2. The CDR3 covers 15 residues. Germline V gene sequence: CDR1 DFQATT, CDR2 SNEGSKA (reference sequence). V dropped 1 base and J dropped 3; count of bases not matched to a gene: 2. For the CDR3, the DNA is TGCAGTGCTAGAGGGACTAGCGGCCACACCGGGGAGCTGTTTTTT. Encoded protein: CSARGTSGHTGELFF.

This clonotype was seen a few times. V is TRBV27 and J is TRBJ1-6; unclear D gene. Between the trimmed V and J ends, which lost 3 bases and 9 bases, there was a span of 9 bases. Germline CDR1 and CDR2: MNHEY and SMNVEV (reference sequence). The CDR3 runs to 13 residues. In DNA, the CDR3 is TGTGCCAGCAGTTTTGGACCCCCTTCACCCCTCCACTTT. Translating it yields CASSFGPPSPLHF.

The CDR3 nucleotides are TGTGCCAGCACCGATAGGGGGTGGGGGCTTTACAATGAGCAGTTCTTC. It encodes CASTDRGWGLYNEQFF. The chain links TRBV12-3 or TRBV12-4 to TRBJ2-1; D is perhaps TRBD1 (6 bases). Trimming removed 7 bases from V and 4 bases from J, with 20 bases in between. This CDR3 contains 16 residues.

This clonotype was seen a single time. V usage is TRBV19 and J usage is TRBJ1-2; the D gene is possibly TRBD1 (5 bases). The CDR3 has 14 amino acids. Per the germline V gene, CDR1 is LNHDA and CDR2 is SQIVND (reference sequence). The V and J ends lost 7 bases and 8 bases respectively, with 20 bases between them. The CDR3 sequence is CASKRGPDGQGYTF. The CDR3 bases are TGTGCCAGTAAGAGGGGCCCGGACGGACAAGGCTACACCTTC.

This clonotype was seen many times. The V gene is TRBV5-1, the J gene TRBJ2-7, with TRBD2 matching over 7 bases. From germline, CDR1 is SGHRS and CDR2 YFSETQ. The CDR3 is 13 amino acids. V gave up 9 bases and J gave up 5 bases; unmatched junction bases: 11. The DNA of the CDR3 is TGCGCCACCTCTAGCGGACCAACTGACGAGCAGTACTTC. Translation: CATSSGPTDEQYF.

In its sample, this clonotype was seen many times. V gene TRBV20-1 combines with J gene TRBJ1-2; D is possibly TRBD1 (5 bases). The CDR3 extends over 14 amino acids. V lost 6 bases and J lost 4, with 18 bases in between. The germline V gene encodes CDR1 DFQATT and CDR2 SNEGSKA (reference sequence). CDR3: CSARAPATIYGYTF. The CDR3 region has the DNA TGCAGTGCCAGGGCCCCCGCCACAATCTATGGCTACACCTTC.